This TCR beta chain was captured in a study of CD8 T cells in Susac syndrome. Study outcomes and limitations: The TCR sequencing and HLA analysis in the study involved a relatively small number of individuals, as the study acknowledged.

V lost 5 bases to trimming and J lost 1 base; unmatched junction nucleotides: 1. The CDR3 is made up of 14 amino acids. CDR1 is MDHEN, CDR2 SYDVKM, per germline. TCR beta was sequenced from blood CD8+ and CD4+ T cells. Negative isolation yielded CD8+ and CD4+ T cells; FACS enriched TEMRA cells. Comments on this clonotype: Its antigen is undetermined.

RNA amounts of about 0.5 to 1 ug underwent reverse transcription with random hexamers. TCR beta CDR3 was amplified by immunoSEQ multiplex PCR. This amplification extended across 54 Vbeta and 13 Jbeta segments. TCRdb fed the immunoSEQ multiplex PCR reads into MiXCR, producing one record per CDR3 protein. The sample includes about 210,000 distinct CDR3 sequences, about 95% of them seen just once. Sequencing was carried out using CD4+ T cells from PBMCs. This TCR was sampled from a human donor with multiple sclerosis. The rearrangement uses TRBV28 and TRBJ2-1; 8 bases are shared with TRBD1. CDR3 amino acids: CASSTGGSYNEQFF. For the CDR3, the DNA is TGTGCCAGCAGTACAGGGGGTTCCTACAATGAGCAGTTCTTC.